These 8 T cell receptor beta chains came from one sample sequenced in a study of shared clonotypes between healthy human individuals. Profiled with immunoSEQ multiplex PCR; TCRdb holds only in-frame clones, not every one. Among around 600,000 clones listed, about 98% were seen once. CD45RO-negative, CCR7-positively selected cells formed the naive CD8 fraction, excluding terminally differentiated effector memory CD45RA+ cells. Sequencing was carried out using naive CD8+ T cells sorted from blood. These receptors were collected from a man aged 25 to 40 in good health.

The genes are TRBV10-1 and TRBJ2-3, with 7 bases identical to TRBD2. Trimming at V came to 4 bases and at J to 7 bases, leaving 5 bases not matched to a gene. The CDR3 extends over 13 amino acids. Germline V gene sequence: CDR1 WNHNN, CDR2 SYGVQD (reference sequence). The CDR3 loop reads CASSGRLANTQYF. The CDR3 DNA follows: TGCGCCAGCAGTGGCCGACTAGCAAATACGCAGTATTTT.

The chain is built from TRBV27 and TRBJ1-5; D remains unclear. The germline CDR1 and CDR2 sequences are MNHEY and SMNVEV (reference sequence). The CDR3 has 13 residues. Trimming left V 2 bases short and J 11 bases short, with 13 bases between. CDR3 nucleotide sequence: TGTGCCAGCAGTTTAAAAACATCGAGGGCCCAGCATTTT. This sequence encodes CASSLKTSRAQHF.

The CDR3 sequence: CASGEKGAPRKLFF. The DNA of the CDR3 is TGTGCCAGCGGAGAAAAAGGGGCTCCCCGAAAACTGTTTTTT. J is TRBJ1-4 and V is TRBV6-6; a weak D match, TRBD1 (5 bases). Trimming took off 8 bases at V and 10 bases at J, with 20 bases between the two ends. The CDR3 loop spans 14 amino acids. Germline CDR1 reads MNHNY; CDR2 reads SVGAGI (reference sequence).

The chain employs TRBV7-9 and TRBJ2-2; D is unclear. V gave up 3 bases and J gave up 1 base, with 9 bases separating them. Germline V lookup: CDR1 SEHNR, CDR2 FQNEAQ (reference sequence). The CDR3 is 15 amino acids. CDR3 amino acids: CASSFYQMNTGELFF. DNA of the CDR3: TGTGCCAGCAGCTTTTACCAGATGAACACCGGGGAGCTGTTTTTT.

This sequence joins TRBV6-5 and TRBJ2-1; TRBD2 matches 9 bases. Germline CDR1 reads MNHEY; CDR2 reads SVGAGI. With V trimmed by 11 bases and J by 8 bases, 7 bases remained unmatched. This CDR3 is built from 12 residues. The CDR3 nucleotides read TGTGCCGCGGCGGGAGGGCCGTATGAGCAGTTCTTC. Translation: CAAAGGPYEQFF.

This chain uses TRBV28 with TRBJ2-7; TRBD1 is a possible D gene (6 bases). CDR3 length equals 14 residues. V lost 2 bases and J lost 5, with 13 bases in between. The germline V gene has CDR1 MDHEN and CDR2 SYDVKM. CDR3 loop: CASSLGSGAHEQYF. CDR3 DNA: TGTGCCAGCAGTTTAGGCTCAGGGGCCCACGAGCAGTACTTC.

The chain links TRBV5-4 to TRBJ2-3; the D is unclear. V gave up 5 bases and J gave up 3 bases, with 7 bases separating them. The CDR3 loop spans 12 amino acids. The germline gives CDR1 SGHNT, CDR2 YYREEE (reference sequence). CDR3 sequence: CASSKETDTQYF. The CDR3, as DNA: TGTGCCAGCAGTAAGGAGACAGATACGCAGTATTTT.

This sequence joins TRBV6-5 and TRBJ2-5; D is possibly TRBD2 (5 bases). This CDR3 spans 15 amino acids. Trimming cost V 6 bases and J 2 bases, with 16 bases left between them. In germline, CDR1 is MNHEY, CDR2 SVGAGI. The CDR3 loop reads CASSPAHTGQETQYF. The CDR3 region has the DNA TGTGCCAGCAGCCCCGCCCACACGGGGCAAGAGACCCAGTACTTC.